The rows below give T cell receptor beta chains drawn from one sample of a study of blood T cell repertoires in COVID-19. Generated by immunoSEQ multiplex PCR, the TCRdb table keeps only in-frame clones and is missing some. This repertoire shows around 240,000 clones, about 91% found once; its top ten account for 0.95% to 1.5%. Specimen: PBMCs or T cells enriched from blood (not recorded which). The receptors originated from a human donor in a cohort exposed to, infected with or recovered from COVID-19 (not recorded which). The donor label of this sample is uncertain. CDR3s include the opening cysteine and the closing phenylalanine or tryptophan. A D gene is named only where the DNA matches it firmly. Size tells how often a clone was seen (once, few, many) or the class of an expanded clone, and some rows leave it out.

>NA|NA|TRBJ1-4|TRBV4-3
CASSQDAGGKLFF
TGCGCCAGCAGCCAAGATGCCGGGGGAAAACTGTTTTTT
>NA|NA|TRBJ1-1|TRBV5-1
CASSLEGNTEAFF
TGCGCTAGCAGCTTAGAGGGCAACACTGAAGCTTTCTTT
>NA|TRBD2|TRBJ2-3|TRBV4-2
CASSRSRGGTTSTDTQYF
TGTGCCAGCAGTCGCTCGCGGGGGGGGACCACTAGCACAGATACGCAGTATTTT
>NA|NA|TRBJ2-5|TRBV5-1
CASSLGAQETQYF
TGCGCCAGCAGCTTGGGGGCCCAAGAGACCCAGTACTTC
>once|TRBD1|TRBJ1-1|TRBV10-2
CASSEETGGPEAFF
TGCGCCAGCAGTGAAGAGACAGGGGGGCCTGAAGCTTTCTTT
>NA|TRBD2|TRBJ2-4|TRBV7-9
CASSLGSAREGERKNIQYF
TGTGCCAGCAGCTTAGGGTCGGCCAGGGAGGGCGAGCGTAAAAACATTCAGTACTTC
>NA|NA|TRBJ2-5|TRBV7-8
CASSLGSDSQETQYF
TGTGCCAGCAGCTTAGGTTCCGACTCACAAGAGACCCAGTACTTC
>NA|TRBD2|TRBJ2-3|TRBV5-1
CASSSSLAGRGDTQYF
TGCGCCAGCAGCTCTTCACTAGCGGGGCGGGGAGATACGCAGTATTTT
>NA|TRBD1|TRBJ2-7|TRBV7-9
CASSLGGQGNHEQYF
TGTGCCAGCAGCTTAGGGGGACAGGGAAATCACGAGCAGTACTTC
>NA|TRBD1|TRBJ1-2|TRBV20-1
CSLTGGNGYTF
TGCAGTCTTACAGGGGGTAATGGCTACACCTTC
>NA|TRBD1|TRBJ1-4|TRBV5-5
CASSVGQGNEKLFF
TGTGCCAGCAGCGTCGGACAGGGTAATGAAAAACTGTTTTTT
>NA|TRBD1|TRBJ1-3|TRBV30
CALQPGQGASTIYF
TGTGCCCTTCAACCGGGACAGGGGGCCAGCACCATATATTTT
>NA|NA|TRBJ2-1|TRBV5-1
CASSLDPGSDNEQFF
TGCGCCAGCAGCTTGGACCCAGGGTCTGACAATGAGCAGTTCTTC
>NA|TRBD1|TRBJ2-5|TRBV9
CASSFTGGKETQYF
TGTGCCAGCAGCTTTACAGGGGGCAAAGAGACCCAGTACTTC
>NA|TRBD1|TRBJ2-7|TRBV11-2
CAIRTGEYEQYF
TGTGCCATCCGGACAGGGGAATACGAGCAGTACTTC
>NA|TRBD2|TRBJ2-5|TRBV7-2
CASSLRRAGGGETQYF
TGTGCCAGCAGCTTACGCCGCGCCGGGGGGGGAGAGACCCAGTACTTC
>NA|NA|TRBJ1-2|TRBV10-2
CASSSRRRVGYGYTF
TGCGCCAGCAGTTCCCGGCGGCGGGTTGGCTATGGCTACACCTTC
>NA|NA|TRBJ1-3|TRBV7-9
CASDSRSGGSGNTIYF
TGTGCCAGTGACAGCAGGTCGGGTGGATCTGGAAACACCATATATTTT
>NA|TRBD1|TRBJ1-5|TRBV23-1
CASSQGTGQGFNQPQHF
TGCGCCAGCAGTCAAGGAACGGGACAGGGTTTCAATCAGCCCCAGCATTTT
>NA|TRBD1|TRBJ2-6|TRBV5-5
CASSPTGFGANVLTF
TGTGCCAGCAGCCCGACAGGGTTCGGGGCCAACGTCCTGACTTTC
>NA|NA|TRBJ1-6|TRBV10-3
CAISESIQGSPLHF
TGTGCCATCAGTGAGTCGATTCAGGGATCACCCCTCCACTTT
>once|NA|TRBJ1-5|TRBV11-2
CASSLGLRGSGNQPQHF
TGTGCCAGCAGCTTAGGTCTTCGAGGGTCGGGCAATCAGCCCCAGCATTTT
>NA|NA|TRBJ1-5|TRBV15
CATSRPEAQPQHF
TGTGCCACCAGCAGACCGGAGGCTCAGCCCCAGCATTTT
>NA|NA|TRBJ2-5|TRBV5-1
CASSLQAEMETQYF
TGCGCCAGCAGCTTGCAAGCCGAGATGGAGACCCAGTACTTC
>NA|NA|TRBJ1-2|TRBV2
CASRDTSRNGYTF
TGTGCCAGCAGGGACACGTCAAGGAATGGCTACACCTTC
>NA|NA|TRBJ1-1|TRBV12-3/TRBV12-4
CASSFGHLEAFF
TGTGCCAGCAGTTTTGGACATCTTGAAGCTTTCTTT
>NA|NA|TRBJ1-1|TRBV2
CASTVHTEAFF
TGTGCCAGCACCGTTCACACTGAAGCTTTCTTT